The source of this T cell receptor (beta chain) is a study of blood T cell repertoires in COVID-19. Whole-study context: Both acute and convalescent COVID-19 samples were obtained from the United States, Italy and Spain.

Per the germline V gene, CDR1 is MGHDK and CDR2 is SYGVNS. Trimming removed 2 bases at V and 2 bases at J, with 16 bases between. The CDR3 is 16 amino acids. Authors' methods: Reference gene primers were amplified, and this amplification served to estimate nucleated cell counts. The table came from immunoSEQ multiplex PCR; TCRdb's copy has only in-frame clones and leaves some out. The V and J calls and clone size were taken over from that table, and D and trimming were inferred from the DNA. The sample carries approximately 250,000 clones, around 90% recorded once. Seattle's cohort entered during active infection and was followed longitudinally.

V is TRBV25-1 and J is TRBJ2-7, with TRBD2 as a possible D gene (6 bases). This clonotype originated in a man younger than 40 with COVID-19, enrolled during active disease. Sequencing was carried out using peripheral blood. CDR3 nucleotides: TGTGCCAGCAGTGAACGGGGGAACGCACCTACCTACGAGCAGTACTTC. Protein: CASSERGNAPTYEQYF.